Below, 17 T cell receptor beta chains from the same sample are listed, as sequenced in a study of blood T cell repertoires in COVID-19. Clones were read by immunoSEQ multiplex PCR, and TCRdb kept only the in-frame ones, dropping some. The sample has fewer than 200,000 clones; under 80% are singletons. Sequences were obtained from peripheral blood. Receptors originate from a woman of 80 years or more with acute or convalescent COVID-19.

This chain joins TRBV18 and TRBJ2-1; D is unresolved. Germline V gene data show CDR1 as KGHSH and CDR2 as LQKENI. This CDR3 contains 13 residues. Trimming left V 3 bases short and J 5 bases short, with 8 bases between. CDR3 in amino acids: CASSPGTDNEQFF. The DNA for the CDR3 is TGTGCCAGCTCACCCGGAACAGACAATGAGCAGTTCTTC.

CDR3 bases: TGTGCCAGCAGGACGGAGTACGAGCAGTACTTC. Its translation: CASRTEYEQYF. This sequence joins TRBV27 and TRBJ2-7; D gene ambiguous. Germline V gives CDR1 MNHEY, CDR2 SMNVEV (reference sequence). V was shortened by 6 bases and J by 4 bases, with 7 bases between the two germline ends. This CDR3 is 11 amino acids long.

The chain recombines TRBV4-1 with TRBJ2-5; 12 bases match TRBD2. Germline V gene data show CDR1 as MGHRA and CDR2 as YSYEKL. The trim removed 0 bases at V and 4 bases at J, leaving 6 bases unmatched. The CDR3 spans 17 residues. The CDR3 region has the DNA TGCGCCAGCAGCCAAGAATCTAGCGGGAGGGCCTTAGAGACCCAGTACTTC. This sequence encodes CASSQESSGRALETQYF.

The chain links TRBV14 to TRBJ2-1; maybe TRBD1 (6 bases). CDR1 is SGHDN and CDR2 is FVKESK in the germline V gene. This CDR3 comprises 15 residues. V was trimmed by 1 base and J by 7 bases, leaving 14 bases between them. As DNA, the CDR3 is TGTGCCAGCAGCCAAGTTGGTACAGGGAGTAATGAGCAGTTCTTC. Translation: CASSQVGTGSNEQFF.

Regarding this clone: The sample carries other DNA sequences with the same CDR3. The chain is built from TRBV6-5 and TRBJ2-2; a weak D match, TRBD1 (5 bases). The CDR3 loop spans 13 amino acids. Trimming removed 0 bases at V and 13 bases at J, with 12 bases between. In germline, CDR1 is MNHEY, CDR2 SVGAGI. The CDR3 loop is CASSYSGPGSLFF. DNA for the CDR3: TGTGCCAGCAGTTACTCAGGCCCAGGGTCGCTGTTTTTT.

V is TRBV5-1 and J is TRBJ1-2; 7 bases map to TRBD1. Germline CDR1 reads SGHRS; CDR2 reads YFSETQ. The CDR3 is 14 amino acids. V was pared by 0 bases and J by 5 bases, with 4 bases of the junction left unmatched. CDR3 residues: CASSLGDRNYGYTF. CDR3 in DNA: TGCGCCAGCAGCTTGGGGGACAGAAATTATGGCTACACCTTC.

This chain joins TRBV9 and TRBJ1-1; D not resolved. Germline V gene lookup returns CDR1 SGDLS and CDR2 YYNGEE. The CDR3 is 12 residues long. V was clipped by 3 bases and J by 4 bases, with 7 bases between them. CDR3 nucleotides: TGTGCCAGCAGCGGAGGGAGCACTGAAGCTTTCTTT. Translation: CASSGGSTEAFF.

V and J are TRBV5-4 and TRBJ2-5, with 7 bases matching TRBD1. Germline V CDR1 and CDR2: SGHNT, YYREEE (reference sequence). The CDR3 loop spans 15 amino acids. Trimming at V came to 4 bases and at J to 5 bases, leaving 11 bases not matched to a gene. The CDR3: CASSPPGQREETQYF. As DNA, the CDR3 is TGTGCCAGCAGCCCTCCGGGACAGAGAGAGGAGACCCAGTACTTC.

The chain has TRBV28 and TRBJ1-1; TRBD1 might be the D (6 bases). V was clipped by 4 bases and J by 11 bases, with 11 bases between them. CDR1 and CDR2 from the germline V gene are MDHEN and SYDVKM. The CDR3 is 11 residues long. The DNA of the CDR3 is TGTGCCAGCAGTTGGGATAGGGGGGCTTTCTTT. The encoded protein is CASSWDRGAFF.

The chain combines TRBV5-1 with TRBJ2-5; TRBD1 is a possible D gene (6 bases). Germline assignment: CDR1 SGHRS and CDR2 YFSETQ. V lost 0 bases and J lost 3, with 9 bases in between. The CDR3 covers 14 residues. Here the CDR3 reads CASSLAGQKETQYF. CDR3 bases: TGCGCCAGCAGCTTGGCCGGACAGAAAGAGACCCAGTACTTC. The complete variable domain, with remaining parts taken from reference TRBV5-1 and TRBJ2-5, reads KAGVTQTPRYLIKTRGQQVTLSCSPISGHRSVSWYQQTPGQGLQFLFEYFSETQRNKGNFPGRFSGRQFSNSRSEMNVSTLELGDSALYLCASSLAGQKETQYFGPGTRLLVL.

The V gene is TRBV7-2, the J gene TRBJ2-7; 12 bases align to TRBD2. The length of the CDR3 is 14 residues. Germline V gene sequence: CDR1 SGHTA, CDR2 FQGNSA. With 5 bases clipped from V and 3 bases from J, the junction kept 2 bases outside the gene matches. CDR3 sequence: CASSRTSGIYEQYF. CDR3 DNA sequence: TGTGCCAGCAGCCGGACTAGCGGGATCTACGAGCAGTACTTC.

This sequence joins TRBV2 and TRBJ1-4, with 7 bases lining up with TRBD1. V lost 6 bases to trimming and J lost 11 bases; unmatched junction nucleotides: 18. The CDR3 length is 16 residues. Germline CDR1 is SNHLY and CDR2 is FYNNEI. CDR3: CASSVGDSRYVGKLFF. CDR3 sequence (DNA): TGTGCCAGCAGCGTGGGGGACAGTCGCTATGTGGGGAAACTGTTTTTT.

The V and J genes are TRBV6-5 and TRBJ2-7; tentative D call: TRBD2 (5 bases). Germline values: CDR1 MNHEY, CDR2 SVGAGI. The length of the CDR3 is 12 residues. Trimming stripped 6 bases from V and 6 bases from J, with 12 bases between. CDR3 in amino acids: CASRGRGREQYF. The CDR3 coding sequence is TGTGCCAGCAGGGGCCGGGGTCGCGAGCAGTACTTC.

A note on this clone: Other nucleotide sequences from this sample produce the same CDR3. This chain links TRBV28 with TRBJ2-7; tentative D call: TRBD2 (6 bases). Germline assignment: CDR1 MDHEN and CDR2 SYDVKM. V lost 6 bases and J 4 bases, leaving 7 bases between the germline ends. CDR3 length equals 11 residues. The CDR3 coding sequence is TGTGCCAGCAGGGGGGGTTACGAGCAGTACTTC. Protein product: CASRGGYEQYF.

This chain links TRBV27 with TRBJ1-2; D is unclear. This CDR3 comprises 13 residues. Trimming left V 5 bases short and J 8 bases short, with 15 bases between. Germline CDR1 reads MNHEY; CDR2 reads SMNVEV (reference sequence). CDR3 bases: TGTGCCAGCAGTGTTATGGGCTCCTACGGCTACACCTTC. Protein sequence: CASSVMGSYGYTF.

This clone has just one count. J is TRBJ2-3 and V is TRBV9; tentative D call: TRBD2 (5 bases). From germline, CDR1 is SGDLS and CDR2 YYNGEE. Trimming shortened V by 0 bases and J by 3 bases, and 8 bases separated the two germline ends. CDR3 length equals 14 residues. The CDR3 sequence: CASSVDEGTDTQYF. Here the CDR3 DNA reads TGTGCCAGCAGCGTAGACGAGGGAACAGATACGCAGTATTTT.

A remark on this clone: The junction departs from the called germline gene at one end, perhaps through a read error. V usage is TRBV2 and J usage is TRBJ1-5; D not resolved. CDR1 and CDR2 (germline): SNHLY, FYNNEI. The CDR3 covers 13 residues. CDR3 amino acids: CASSDNSNQPQHF. DNA of the CDR3: TGTGCCAGTAGTGACAATAGCAATCAGCCCCAGCATTTT.